A selection of T cell receptor beta chains follows, all from one sample in a study of T cell responses to AZD1222 COVID-19 vaccine. TCRdb's table, derived via immunoSEQ multiplex PCR, lists solely in-frame clones and lacks some. The profile shows approximately 190,000 clones, 90% to 95% of them singletons. The input for sequencing was peripheral blood, taken on day 0 of AZD1222 vaccination. The receptors were gathered from an adult in good health. Each CDR3 is given with its conserved first and last residue. A D gene is named only where the DNA matches it firmly. Only some rows state a clone size, as once, few, many or a class for expanded clones.

d_gene	j_gene	abundance	v_gene	CDR3aa	CDR3nt
.	TRBJ1-4	.	TRBV5-3	CARRYGVATNEKLFF	TGTGCCAGAAGATATGGGGTCGCAACTAATGAAAAACTGTTTTTT
TRBD1	TRBJ1-2	.	TRBV28	CASSSGTGVDGYTF	TGTGCCAGCAGTTCAGGGACAGGCGTCGATGGCTACACCTTC
.	TRBJ1-5	once	TRBV28	CASSFKGSNQPQHF	TGTGCCAGCAGTTTTAAGGGCAGCAATCAGCCCCAGCATTTT
TRBD1	TRBJ1-1	.	TRBV5-4	CASSNRDRGFVPEAFF	TGTGCCAGCAGCAACCGGGACAGGGGTTTCGTGCCGGAAGCTTTCTTT
.	TRBJ2-7	.	TRBV28	CASSGVDRYYEQYF	TGTGCCAGCAGTGGAGTGGACAGATACTACGAGCAGTACTTC
.	TRBJ2-5	.	TRBV6-5	CASRGSVETQYF	TGTGCCAGCAGGGGTAGTGTAGAGACCCAGTACTTC
.	TRBJ1-4	once	TRBV7-8	CASSPLLEKLFF	TGTGCCAGCAGCCCTCTTCTTGAAAAACTGTTTTTT
.	TRBJ1-1	.	TRBV3-1/TRBV3-2	CASTLLGGGTEAFF	TGTGCCAGCACCCTGCTCGGGGGAGGGACTGAAGCTTTCTTT
TRBD1	TRBJ1-5	.	TRBV5-1	CASSWDRGTQPQHF	TGCGCCAGCAGCTGGGACAGGGGAACGCAGCCCCAGCATTTT
TRBD1	TRBJ2-1	.	TRBV5-4	CASSFELQGADREQFF	TGTGCCAGCAGCTTTGAACTACAGGGGGCAGACCGGGAGCAGTTCTTC
.	TRBJ1-5	once	TRBV6-1	CASSDLGVNSNQPQHF	TGTGCCAGCAGTGATTTAGGGGTTAATAGCAATCAGCCCCAGCATTTT
TRBD2	TRBJ2-1	.	TRBV2	CASSERTRGLAGEGNEQFF	TGTGCCAGCAGTGAACGTACCCGGGGACTAGCGGGAGAAGGAAATGAGCAGTTCTTC
.	TRBJ2-1	.	TRBV9	CASSVGGAGYNEQFF	TGTGCCAGCAGCGTAGGTGGGGCGGGATACAATGAGCAGTTCTTC
TRBD2	TRBJ2-1	.	TRBV25-1	CASSPYRSGREPYNEQFF	TGTGCCAGCAGTCCATATAGGAGCGGGAGGGAACCCTACAATGAGCAGTTCTTC
.	TRBJ2-7	.	TRBV29-1	CSVVSVPEQYF	TGCAGCGTTGTATCGGTTCCCGAGCAGTACTTC
TRBD2	TRBJ2-3	.	TRBV7-3	CASSLGPSGSPDTQYF	TGTGCCAGCAGCTTAGGTCCCAGCGGGAGCCCAGATACGCAGTATTTT
.	TRBJ2-3	.	TRBV25-1	CASSEPQDTQYF	TGTGCCAGCAGTGAACCACAGGATACGCAGTATTTT
.	TRBJ2-1	.	TRBV20-1	CSASEGRGNEQFF	TGCAGTGCTAGTGAGGGGCGGGGTAATGAGCAGTTCTTC
.	TRBJ2-1	.	TRBV5-1	CASSLDSGTIEQFF	TGCGCCAGCAGCTTGGACAGCGGTACCATTGAGCAGTTCTTC
.	TRBJ1-5	.	TRBV27	CASSFSGASQPQHF	TGTGCCAGCAGTTTTTCAGGGGCGTCCCAGCCCCAGCATTTT
.	TRBJ1-1	once	TRBV11-2	CASSASVVRGIAFF	TGTGCCAGCAGCGCTTCGGTAGTCAGGGGTATTGCTTTCTTT
.	TRBJ2-1	.	TRBV27	CASSLSGSSYNEQFF	TGTGCCAGCAGTTTATCCGGGAGCTCCTACAATGAGCAGTTCTTC
.	TRBJ1-4	.	TRBV12-3/TRBV12-4	CASGDKELFF	TGTGCCAGCGGCGACAAAGAACTGTTTTTT
TRBD2	TRBJ2-1	.	TRBV19	CASSQTSGRAIYNEQFF	TGTGCCAGTAGTCAAACTAGCGGGAGGGCCATCTACAATGAGCAGTTCTTC
.	TRBJ2-1	.	TRBV2	CASRALVTYNEQFF	TGTGCCAGCAGGGCACTAGTGACATACAATGAGCAGTTCTTC
TRBD1	TRBJ2-7	.	TRBV27	CASGLQGAGFHEQYF	TGTGCCAGCGGCCTTCAGGGGGCCGGTTTCCACGAGCAGTACTTC
.	TRBJ2-5	.	TRBV7-9	CASSLGGQETQYF	TGTGCCAGCAGCTTAGGGGGGCAAGAGACCCAGTACTTC
.	TRBJ1-2	.	TRBV2	CASRGARGEGGYTF	TGTGCCAGCAGGGGGGCCAGGGGCGAAGGCGGCTACACCTTC
.	TRBJ1-3	few	TRBV10-1	CASGTSGNTIYF	TGCGCCAGCGGGACGTCTGGAAACACCATATATTTT
TRBD2	TRBJ2-3	.	TRBV25-1	CASSESGTSGIGTDTQYF	TGTGCCAGCAGTGAATCAGGGACTAGCGGGATCGGCACAGATACGCAGTATTTT
.	TRBJ1-1	.	TRBV30	CAWIGGPRWVDTEAFF	TGTGCCTGGATAGGCGGCCCTAGGTGGGTGGACACTGAAGCTTTCTTT
TRBD1	TRBJ1-6	.	TRBV19	CASSKGRDRGSPLHF	TGTGCCAGTAGTAAGGGTCGGGACAGGGGTTCACCCCTCCACTTT
.	TRBJ2-7	.	TRBV4-2	CASSQEARGAFEQYF	TGTGCCAGCAGCCAAGAAGCCCGCGGGGCGTTCGAGCAGTACTTC